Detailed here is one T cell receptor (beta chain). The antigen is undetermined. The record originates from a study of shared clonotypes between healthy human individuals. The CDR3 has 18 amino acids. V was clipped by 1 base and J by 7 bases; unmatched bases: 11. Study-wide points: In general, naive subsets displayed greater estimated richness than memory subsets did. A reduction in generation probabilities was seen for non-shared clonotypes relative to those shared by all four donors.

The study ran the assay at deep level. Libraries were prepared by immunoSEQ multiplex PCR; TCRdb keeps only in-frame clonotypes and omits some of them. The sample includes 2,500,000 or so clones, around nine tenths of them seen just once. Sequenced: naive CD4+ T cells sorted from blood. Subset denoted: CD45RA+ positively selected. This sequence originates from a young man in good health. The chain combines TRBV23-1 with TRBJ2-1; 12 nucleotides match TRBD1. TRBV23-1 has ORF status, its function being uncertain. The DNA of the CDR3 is TGCGCCAGCAGTCAATGGGGCACCCCGGGACAGGGGGCGAATGAGCAGTTCTTC. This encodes CASSQWGTPGQGANEQFF.